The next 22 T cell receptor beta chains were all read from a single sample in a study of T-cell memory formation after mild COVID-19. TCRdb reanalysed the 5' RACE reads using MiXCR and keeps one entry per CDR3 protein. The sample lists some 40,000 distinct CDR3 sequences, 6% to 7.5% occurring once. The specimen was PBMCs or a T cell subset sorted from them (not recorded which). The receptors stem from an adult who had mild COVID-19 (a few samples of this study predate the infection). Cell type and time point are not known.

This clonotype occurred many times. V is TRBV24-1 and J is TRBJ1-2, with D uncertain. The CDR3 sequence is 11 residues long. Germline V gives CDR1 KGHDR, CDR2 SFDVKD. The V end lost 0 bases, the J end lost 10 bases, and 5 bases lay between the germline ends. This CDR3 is CATSDLRVYTF. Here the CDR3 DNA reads TGTGCCACCAGTGATTTGCGGGTCTACACCTTC.

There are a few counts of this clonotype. The CDR3 DNA reads as TGTGCCAGCAGAGAACTTGACAATGAGCAGTTCTTC. Its protein product is CASRELDNEQFF. The V and J genes are TRBV2 and TRBJ2-1; no clear D gene. V was pared by 6 bases and J by 5 bases, with 8 bases between. The germline CDR1 and CDR2 sequences are SNHLY and FYNNEI. The CDR3 loop spans 12 amino acids.

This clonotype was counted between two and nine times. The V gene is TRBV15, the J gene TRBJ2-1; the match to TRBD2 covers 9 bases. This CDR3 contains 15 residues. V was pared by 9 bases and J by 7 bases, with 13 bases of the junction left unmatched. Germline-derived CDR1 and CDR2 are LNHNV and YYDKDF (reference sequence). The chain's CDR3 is CATTGERGAKNEQFF. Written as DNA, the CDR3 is TGTGCCACGACAGGCGAGCGGGGGGCGAAGAATGAGCAGTTCTTC.

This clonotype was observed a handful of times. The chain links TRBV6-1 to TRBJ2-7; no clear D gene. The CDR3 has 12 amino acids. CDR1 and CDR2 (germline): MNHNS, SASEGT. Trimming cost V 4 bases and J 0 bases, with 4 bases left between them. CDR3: CASSVNSYEQYF. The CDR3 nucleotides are TGTGCCAGCAGTGTTAACTCCTACGAGCAGTACTTC.

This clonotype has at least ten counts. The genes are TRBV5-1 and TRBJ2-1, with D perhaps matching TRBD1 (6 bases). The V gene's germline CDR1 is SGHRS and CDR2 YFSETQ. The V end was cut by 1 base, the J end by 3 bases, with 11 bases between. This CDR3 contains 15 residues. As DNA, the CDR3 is TGCGCCAGCAGCTTGCCGACAGGAGACTACAATGAGCAGTTCTTC. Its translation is CASSLPTGDYNEQFF.

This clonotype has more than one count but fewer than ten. CDR3 DNA sequence: TGTGCCAGCAGCTTAGGGACAGATCTCACCGGGGAGCTGTTTTTT. This codes for CASSLGTDLTGELFF. V and J are TRBV7-3 and TRBJ2-2, with 7 bases identical to TRBD1. The CDR3 consists of 15 residues. Germline loops: CDR1 SGHTA, CDR2 FQGTGA. V lost 2 bases, J lost 4 bases, and 4 bases stayed unmatched. Complete variable domain (other parts from reference TRBV7-3 and TRBJ2-2): GAGVSQTPSNKVTEKGKYVELRCDPISGHTALYWYRQSLGQGPEFLIYFQGTGAADDSGLPNDRFFAVRPEGSVSTLKIQRTERGDSAVYLCASSLGTDLTGELFFGEGSRLTVL.

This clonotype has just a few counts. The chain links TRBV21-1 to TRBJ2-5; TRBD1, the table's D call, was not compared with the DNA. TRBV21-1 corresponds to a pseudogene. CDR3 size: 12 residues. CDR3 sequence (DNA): TGTGCCAGCAAGGGGTTCTGGGAGACCCAGTACTTC. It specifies CASKGFWETQYF.

The CDR3 here is CASSGTGAGYGYTF. In DNA form, the CDR3 reads TGTGCCAGCAGCGGCACAGGGGCCGGCTATGGCTACACCTTC. The V gene is TRBV9, the J gene TRBJ1-2, with TRBD1 identical over 7 bases. Germline assignment: CDR1 SGDLS and CDR2 YYNGEE. CDR3 length: 14 amino acids. Trimming took 3 bases from V and 4 from J; bases not matched to a gene: 6.

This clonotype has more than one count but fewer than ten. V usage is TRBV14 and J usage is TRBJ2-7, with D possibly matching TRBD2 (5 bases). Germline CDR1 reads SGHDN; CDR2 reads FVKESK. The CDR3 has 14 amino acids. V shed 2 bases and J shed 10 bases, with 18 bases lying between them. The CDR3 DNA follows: TGTGCCAGCAGCCAAAGTCTTACTGTCGGGAAACAGTACTTC. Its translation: CASSQSLTVGKQYF.

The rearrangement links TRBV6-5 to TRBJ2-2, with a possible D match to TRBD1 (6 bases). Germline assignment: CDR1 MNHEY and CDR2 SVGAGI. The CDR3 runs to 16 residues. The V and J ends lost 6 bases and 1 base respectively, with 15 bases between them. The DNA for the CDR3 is TGTGCCAGCAGCCTTACCACAGGGAAGAACACCGGGGAGCTGTTTTTT. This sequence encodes CASSLTTGKNTGELFF.

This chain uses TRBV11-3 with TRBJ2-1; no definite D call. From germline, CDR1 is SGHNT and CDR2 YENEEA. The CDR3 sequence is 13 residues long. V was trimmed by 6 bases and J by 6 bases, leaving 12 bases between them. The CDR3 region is CASSLDQLNEQFF. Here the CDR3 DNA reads TGTGCCAGCAGTCTGGACCAACTCAATGAGCAGTTCTTC.

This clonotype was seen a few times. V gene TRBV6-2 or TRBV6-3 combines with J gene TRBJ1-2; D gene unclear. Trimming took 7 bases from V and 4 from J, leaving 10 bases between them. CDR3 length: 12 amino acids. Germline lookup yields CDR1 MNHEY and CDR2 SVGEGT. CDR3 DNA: TGTGCCAGCATGAGGCAGCCCTATGGCTACACCTTC. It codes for CASMRQPYGYTF.

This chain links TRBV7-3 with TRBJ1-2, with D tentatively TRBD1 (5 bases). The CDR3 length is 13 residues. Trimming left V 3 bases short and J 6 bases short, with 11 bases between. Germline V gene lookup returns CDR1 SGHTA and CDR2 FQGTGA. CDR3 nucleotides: TGTGCCAGCAGCTTCGGCGGGGGGAATGGCTACACCTTC. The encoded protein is CASSFGGGNGYTF. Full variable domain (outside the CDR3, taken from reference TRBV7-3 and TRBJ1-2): GAGVSQTPSNKVTEKGKYVELRCDPISGHTALYWYRQSLGQGPEFLIYFQGTGAADDSGLPNDRFFAVRPEGSVSTLKIQRTERGDSAVYLCASSFGGGNGYTFGSGTRLTVV.

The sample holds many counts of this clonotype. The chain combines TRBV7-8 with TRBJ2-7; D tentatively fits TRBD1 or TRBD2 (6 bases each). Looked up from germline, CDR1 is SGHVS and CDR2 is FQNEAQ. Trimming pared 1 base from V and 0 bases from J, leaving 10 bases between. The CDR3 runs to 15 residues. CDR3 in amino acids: CASSLVGGSSYEQYF. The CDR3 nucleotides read TGTGCCAGCAGCTTAGTAGGGGGGAGCTCCTACGAGCAGTACTTC.

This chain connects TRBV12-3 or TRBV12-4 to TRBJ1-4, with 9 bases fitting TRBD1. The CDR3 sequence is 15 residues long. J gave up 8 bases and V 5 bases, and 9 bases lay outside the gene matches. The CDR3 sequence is CASSPLGQGIEKLFF. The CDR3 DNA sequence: TGTGCCAGCAGTCCCCTGGGACAGGGAATAGAAAAACTGTTTTTT.

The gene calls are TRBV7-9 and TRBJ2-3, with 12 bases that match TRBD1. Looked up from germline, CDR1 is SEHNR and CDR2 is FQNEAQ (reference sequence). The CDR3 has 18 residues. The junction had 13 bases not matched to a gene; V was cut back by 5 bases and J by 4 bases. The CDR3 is CASSGVGKGQGAPDTQYF. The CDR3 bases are TGTGCCAGCAGCGGCGTCGGCAAGGGACAGGGGGCCCCAGATACGCAGTATTTT.

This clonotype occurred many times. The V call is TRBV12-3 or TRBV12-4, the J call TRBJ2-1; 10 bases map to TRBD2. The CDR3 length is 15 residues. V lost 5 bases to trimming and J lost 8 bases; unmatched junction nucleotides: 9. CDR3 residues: CASSRSAGGEDEQFF. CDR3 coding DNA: TGTGCCAGCAGTCGGTCAGCGGGAGGGGAGGATGAGCAGTTCTTC.

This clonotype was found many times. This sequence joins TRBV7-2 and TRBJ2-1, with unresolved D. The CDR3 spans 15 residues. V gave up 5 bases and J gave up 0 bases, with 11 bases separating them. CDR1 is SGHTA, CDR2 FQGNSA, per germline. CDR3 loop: CASSESLSSYNEQFF. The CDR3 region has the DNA TGTGCCAGCAGCGAATCGTTAAGCTCCTACAATGAGCAGTTCTTC.

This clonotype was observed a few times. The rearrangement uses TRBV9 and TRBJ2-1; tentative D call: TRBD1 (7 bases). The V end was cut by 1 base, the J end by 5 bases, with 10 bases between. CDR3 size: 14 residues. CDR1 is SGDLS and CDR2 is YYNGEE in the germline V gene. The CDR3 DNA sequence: TGTGCCAGCAGCGTATCAGGGGGGAACAATGAGCAGTTCTTC. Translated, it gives CASSVSGGNNEQFF.

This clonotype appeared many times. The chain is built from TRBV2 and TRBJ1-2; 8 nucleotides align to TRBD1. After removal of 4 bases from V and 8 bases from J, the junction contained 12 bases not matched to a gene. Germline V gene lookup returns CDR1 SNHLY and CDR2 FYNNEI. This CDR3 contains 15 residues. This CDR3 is CASSAAGGDVGGYTF. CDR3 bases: TGTGCCAGCAGTGCGGCAGGGGGCGATGTAGGAGGCTACACCTTC.

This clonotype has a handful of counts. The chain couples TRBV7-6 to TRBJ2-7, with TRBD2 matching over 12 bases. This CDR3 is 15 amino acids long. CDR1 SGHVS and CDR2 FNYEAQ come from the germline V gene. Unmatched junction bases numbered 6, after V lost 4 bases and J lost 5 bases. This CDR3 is CASSSRTSGDHEQYF. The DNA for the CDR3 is TGTGCCAGCAGCTCCAGGACTAGCGGGGACCACGAGCAGTACTTC.

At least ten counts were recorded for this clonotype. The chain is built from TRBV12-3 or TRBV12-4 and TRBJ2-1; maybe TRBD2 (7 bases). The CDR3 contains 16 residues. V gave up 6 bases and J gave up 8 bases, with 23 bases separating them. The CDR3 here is CASSTKGSGGGDEQFF. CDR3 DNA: TGTGCCAGCAGCACAAAGGGGTCGGGGGGCGGTGATGAGCAGTTCTTC.